Described below is a single T cell receptor beta chain sequence and its context. The record originates from a study of PD-L1 blockade in urothelial cancer. Overall study: The year 2014 saw patients start atezolizumab, 1,200 mg intravenously every 3 weeks. Samples came from 3 weeks, at the second dose, and 6 weeks into treatment.

The CDR3 covers 16 residues. After removal of 5 bases from V and 7 bases from J, the junction contained 7 bases not matched to a gene. Germline CDR1 reads LNHDA; CDR2 reads SQIVND (reference sequence). Produced via immunoSEQ multiplex PCR; TCRdb's table is partial and in-frame only. This sample has around 33,000 clones, with roughly nine tenths found just once. Time point denoted: peripheral blood 6 weeks after treatment start. Patients' urothelial carcinoma was locally advanced or metastatic. For each patient, 1 to 8 samples were obtained, pretreatment and on-treatment. The starting material was PBMCs, obtained around atezolizumab (anti-PD-L1) treatment. The origin of this receptor is a man at least 80 years old with urothelial cancer. The V call is TRBV19, the J call TRBJ2-2; 13 bases line up with TRBD2. The CDR3 DNA is TGTGCCAGTAGTCCTGGACTAGCGGGAGAGGTCGGGGAGCTGTTTTTT. Translating it yields CASSPGLAGEVGELFF.